The 32 T cell receptor beta chains listed next were all sequenced from one sample in a study of shared T cell receptors in the human thymus. Clones were read by immunoSEQ multiplex PCR, and TCRdb kept only the in-frame ones, dropping some. The table records approximately 660,000 clones, roughly 90% of them present only once. A further study also used this sample, focusing on human thymus T cells.

Material for sequencing was thymocytes. Source of these receptors: a boy in the first two years of life with a congenital heart defect.

The chain has TRBV19 and TRBJ2-7; D may be TRBD2 (5 bases). The V gene lost 7 bases and the J gene lost 7 bases, with 23 bases spanning the gap. The CDR3 length is 15 residues. Germline-derived CDR1 and CDR2 are LNHDA and SQIVND (reference sequence). CDR3 bases: TGTGCCAGTATCTCCCGGGTCCCTTCGGGAAGGGAGCAGTACTTC. Translated: CASISRVPSGREQYF.

V gene TRBV4-3 combines with J gene TRBJ1-5; the D gene is possibly TRBD1 (5 bases). The CDR3 runs to 15 residues. V lost 0 bases and J lost 3, with 9 bases in between. Germline CDR1 and CDR2: LGHNA and YSLEER. The CDR3 DNA reads TGCGCCAGCAGCCAAGATCCAGGGAACAATCAGCCCCAGCATTTT. This sequence encodes CASSQDPGNNQPQHF.

The gene calls are TRBV19 and TRBJ1-2; 8 bases align to TRBD1. This CDR3 is built from 16 residues. CDR1 and CDR2 (germline): LNHDA, SQIVND (reference sequence). Trimming removed 2 bases from V and 6 bases from J; junction bases left unmatched: 11. The CDR3 nucleotides read TGTGCCAGTAGTATAAGTGCAGGGGGCAGGATGGATGGCTACACCTTC. Its protein is CASSISAGGRMDGYTF. Together with reference TRBV19 and TRBJ1-2, the CDR3 gives the full variable domain: DGGITQSPKYLFRKEGQNVTLSCEQNLNHDAMYWYRQDPGQGLRLIYYSQIVNDFQKGDIAEGYSVSREKKESFPLTVTSAQKNPTAFYLCASSISAGGRMDGYTFGSGTRLTVV.

This rearrangement joins TRBV19 to TRBJ2-7; D is possibly TRBD2 (6 bases). Germline CDR1 reads LNHDA; CDR2 reads SQIVND (reference sequence). This CDR3 has 13 amino acids. V was trimmed by 5 bases and J by 4 bases, leaving 12 bases between them. The CDR3 nucleotides read TGTGCCAGTAGTTCTGGGGGGTGGTACGAGCAGTACTTC. It codes for CASSSGGWYEQYF.

The chain couples TRBV11-2 to TRBJ2-1; the D gene is possibly TRBD1 (6 bases). Germline V gene sequence: CDR1 SGHAT, CDR2 FQNNGV. The CDR3 totals 15 residues. V was shortened by 5 bases and J by 2 bases, with 13 bases between the two germline ends. As DNA, the CDR3 is TGTGCCAGCAGCCCCCGGGACACTCCCTACAATGAGCAGTTCTTC. Translation: CASSPRDTPYNEQFF.

V usage is TRBV9 and J usage is TRBJ1-1, with 7 bases fitting TRBD1. J lost 8 bases, V lost 0 bases, and 1 base had no gene match. The germline V gene encodes CDR1 SGDLS and CDR2 YYNGEE. This CDR3 has 12 amino acids. CDR3 loop: CASSVGDREAFF. Here the CDR3 DNA reads TGTGCCAGCAGCGTAGGGGACAGAGAAGCTTTCTTT.

This sequence joins TRBV2 and TRBJ2-7, with 7 bases identical to TRBD2. V gave up 6 bases and J gave up 2 bases; unmatched junction bases: 7. In germline, CDR1 is SNHLY, CDR2 FYNNEI. This CDR3 contains 14 residues. The CDR3 here is CASRATSHTYEQYF. The CDR3 coding sequence is TGTGCCAGCAGAGCGACTAGCCATACCTACGAGCAGTACTTC.

The V and J genes are TRBV9 and TRBJ2-2; D might be TRBD1 (5 bases). V lost 9 bases and J 0 bases, leaving 9 bases between the germline ends. The CDR3 loop spans 13 amino acids. Per the germline V gene, CDR1 is SGDLS and CDR2 is YYNGEE. CDR3 DNA sequence: TGTGCCACAGGGTCCCCGAACACCGGGGAGCTGTTTTTT. Amino acid sequence: CATGSPNTGELFF.

This rearrangement joins TRBV7-9 to TRBJ2-1; the D gene is possibly TRBD1 (5 bases). This CDR3 region has 12 residues. Germline CDR1 and CDR2: SEHNR and FQNEAQ (reference sequence). V was shortened by 6 bases and J by 9 bases, with 12 bases between the two germline ends. The CDR3: CASSSQGTEQFF. In DNA form, the CDR3 reads TGTGCCAGCAGTTCTCAGGGTACTGAGCAGTTCTTC.

The V and J genes are TRBV7-9 and TRBJ1-2; D gene uncertain. The CDR3 runs 15 residues. Trimming stripped 7 bases from V and 2 bases from J, with 17 bases between. Looked up from germline, CDR1 is SEHNR and CDR2 is FQNEAQ (reference sequence). Here the CDR3 reads CASTLREPKNYGYTF. For the CDR3, the DNA is TGTGCCAGCACCCTTAGGGAGCCGAAGAACTATGGCTACACCTTC.

This chain uses TRBV5-4 with TRBJ2-2; D remains unclear. The CDR3 extends over 16 amino acids. Trimming took 4 bases from V and 4 from J, leaving 17 bases between them. From germline, CDR1 is SGHNT and CDR2 YYREEE (reference sequence). The CDR3 nucleotides are TGTGCCAGCAGCCCCCTCGGCGGCACTGTCACCGGGGAGCTGTTTTTT. It codes for CASSPLGGTVTGELFF.

This chain connects TRBV4-1 to TRBJ2-5, with TRBD1 matching 9 bases. Gene TRBJ2-7 matches the end of the DNA better, so the J call may be wrong. CDR1 MGHRA and CDR2 YSYEKL come from the germline V gene. CDR3 length: 15 residues. The CDR3 sequence is CASSRRDRDSYEQYF. CDR3 nucleotide sequence: TGCGCCAGCAGCCGCAGGGACAGGGACTCCTACGAGCAGTACTTC.

This clone is a singleton in its sample. V gene TRBV7-9 combines with J gene TRBJ2-2; D gene unclear. Germline assignment: CDR1 SEHNR and CDR2 FQNEAQ (reference sequence). There are 15 residues in the CDR3. Trimming left V 2 bases short and J 7 bases short, with 14 bases between. CDR3 sequence reads: CASSLKWVEDGELFF. The CDR3 DNA follows: TGTGCCAGCAGCTTAAAATGGGTAGAGGACGGGGAGCTGTTTTTT.

The chain uses TRBV23-1 and TRBJ2-7, with D maybe TRBD1 (5 bases). TRBV23-1 is assigned to the ORF class and has an uncertain function. CDR3 size: 14 residues. The V and J ends lost 5 bases and 6 bases respectively, with 17 bases between them. DNA for the CDR3: TGCGCCAGCAGTAGGCAGGGATACATGAGCGAGCAGTACTTC. It encodes CASSRQGYMSEQYF.

The rearrangement links TRBV15 to TRBJ1-5, with D tentatively TRBD1 (5 bases). This CDR3 is 21 amino acids long. Per the germline V gene, CDR1 is LNHNV and CDR2 is YYDKDF (reference sequence). V was shortened by 0 bases and J by 0 bases, with 24 bases between the two germline ends. The chain's CDR3 is CATSRDRVGREGVYSNQPQHF. The CDR3 DNA sequence: TGTGCCACCAGCAGAGATCGTGTTGGCAGGGAAGGGGTTTATAGCAATCAGCCCCAGCATTTT.

This clone was observed a single time. The chain employs TRBV4-1 and TRBJ1-5; D gene unclear. The CDR3 is 14 residues long. Looked up from germline, CDR1 is MGHRA and CDR2 is YSYEKL. Between the trimmed V and J ends, which lost 0 bases and 5 bases, there was a span of 8 bases. CDR3 in amino acids: CASSQEPTDQPQHF. The CDR3 DNA follows: TGCGCCAGCAGCCAAGAGCCCACGGATCAGCCCCAGCATTTT.

The V call is TRBV7-9, the J call TRBJ2-1; perhaps TRBD1 as D (5 bases). The CDR3 runs 16 residues. The germline V gene encodes CDR1 SEHNR and CDR2 FQNEAQ (reference sequence). The germline V and J ends were trimmed by 4 bases and 1 base, with 14 bases remaining between them. CDR3 bases: TGTGCCAGCAGCTCAACTCAGGGTGTGTCCTACAATGAGCAGTTCTTC. The encoded protein is CASSSTQGVSYNEQFF.

This clone was seen just once. This rearrangement joins TRBV2 to TRBJ1-2; no reliable D call. The CDR3 extends over 14 amino acids. Germline V CDR1 and CDR2: SNHLY, FYNNEI. V dropped 6 bases and J dropped 4 bases, with 15 bases sitting between them. CDR3 loop: CASRRVTGSYGYTF. CDR3 in DNA: TGTGCCAGCAGACGTGTGACGGGGTCCTATGGCTACACCTTC.

This sequence joins TRBV11-3 and TRBJ2-7, with 15 bases fitting TRBD2. The trim removed 4 bases at V and 2 bases at J, leaving 9 bases unmatched. CDR1 is SGHNT, CDR2 YENEEA, per germline. The CDR3 sequence is 18 residues long. In nucleotides, the CDR3 is TGTGCCAGCAGCTCCCCCGGGACTAGCGGGAGGTCCACCTACGAGCAGTACTTC. This translates into CASSSPGTSGRSTYEQYF.

The CDR3 DNA reads as TGTGCCAGCAAGGACAGGCCCATACCTAACACTGAAGCTTTCTTT. Amino acids: CASKDRPIPNTEAFF. The V call is TRBV6-4, the J call TRBJ1-1; 7 positions agree with TRBD1. Germline-derived CDR1 and CDR2 are MRHNA and SNTAGT. This CDR3 is built from 15 residues. The junction had 10 bases not matched to a gene; V was cut back by 7 bases and J by 2 bases.

The rearrangement joins TRBV27 to TRBJ1-2, with 7 bases that match TRBD1. J lost 4 bases, V lost 4 bases, and 9 bases had no gene match. The V gene's germline CDR1 is MNHEY and CDR2 SMNVEV (reference sequence). The CDR3 is made up of 15 amino acids. The CDR3 region has the DNA TGTGCCAGCAGTTCACCCCGGGACAGCACCTATGGCTACACCTTC. Its translation: CASSSPRDSTYGYTF.

The chain carries TRBV5-6 and TRBJ1-5; D is uncertain. Trimming removed 4 bases from V and 4 bases from J, with 18 bases in between. Germline CDR1 and CDR2: SGHDT and YYEEEE. This CDR3 has 16 amino acids. The CDR3 protein is CASSTSRKRGNQPQHF. The CDR3 bases are TGTGCCAGCAGCACTAGCCGGAAGCGAGGTAATCAGCCCCAGCATTTT.

The chain couples TRBV28 to TRBJ2-7; possible D gene TRBD1, 5 bases. Germline CDR1 MDHEN, CDR2 SYDVKM. The length of the CDR3 is 16 residues. Trimming took off 5 bases at V and 4 bases at J, with 21 bases between the two ends. CDR3 DNA: TGTGCCAGCAGTCGCCGTGACAGAGCTGAAAAATACGAGCAGTACTTC. This encodes CASSRRDRAEKYEQYF.

The rearrangement joins TRBV7-2 to TRBJ2-5; D uncertain. Germline V gives CDR1 SGHTA, CDR2 FQGNSA. Deletions cut 5 bases from V and 2 bases from J, with 9 bases between. CDR3 size: 13 residues. CDR3 amino acids: CASSLESQETQYF. The DNA of the CDR3 is TGTGCCAGCAGCCTAGAATCTCAAGAGACCCAGTACTTC.

V and J are TRBV11-3 and TRBJ2-1; 9 bases agree with TRBD1. CDR1 and CDR2 (germline): SGHNT, YENEEA. The V segment lost 1 base and the J segment 3 bases; nucleotides outside the gene matches: 16. The CDR3 spans 20 residues. This CDR3 reads CASSLVRWTGVPFDYNEQFF. The CDR3 DNA sequence: TGTGCCAGCAGCTTAGTCAGGTGGACAGGGGTCCCCTTTGACTACAATGAGCAGTTCTTC.

J is TRBJ2-7 and V is TRBV7-8, with D possibly being TRBD2 (6 bases). This CDR3 region has 15 residues. The germline V and J ends were trimmed by 5 bases and 3 bases, with 17 bases remaining between them. The germline gives CDR1 SGHVS, CDR2 FQNEAQ. In DNA form, the CDR3 reads TGTGCCAGCAGCCCTCCGGGGGACGGCGTCTACGAGCAGTACTTC. Protein sequence: CASSPPGDGVYEQYF.

The V call is TRBV28, the J call TRBJ2-7, with TRBD2 as a possible D gene (7 bases). CDR1 and CDR2 (germline): MDHEN, SYDVKM. With 6 bases removed from V and 2 bases from J, the gap between germline ends came to 14 bases. The CDR3 totals 14 residues. The CDR3 DNA reads as TGTGCCAGCAGACATAGGGGGGGGCCCTACGAGCAGTACTTC. Translating it yields CASRHRGGPYEQYF.

The chain has TRBV28 and TRBJ1-2; the D is unclear. Germline lookup yields CDR1 MDHEN and CDR2 SYDVKM. V was clipped by 4 bases and J by 2 bases, with 14 bases between them. The length of the CDR3 is 15 residues. The CDR3 nucleotides are TGTGCCAGCAGTTCCGAGGGAACACCGAACTATGGCTACACCTTC. Translation: CASSSEGTPNYGYTF.

The rearrangement joins TRBV2 to TRBJ2-7, with D uncertain. The CDR3 runs to 16 residues. V gave up 8 bases and J gave up 3 bases, with 23 bases separating them. Germline CDR1 is SNHLY and CDR2 is FYNNEI. CDR3: CASADSPDPSDYEQYF. CDR3 nucleotide sequence: TGTGCCAGCGCAGACTCTCCTGACCCTTCCGACTACGAGCAGTACTTC.

In its sample, this clone was seen once. This chain uses TRBV18 with TRBJ2-1; 8 nucleotides line up with TRBD2. The V gene's germline CDR1 is KGHSH and CDR2 LQKENI. J was trimmed by 4 bases and V by 2 bases; bases with no gene match: 4. The CDR3 spans 15 residues. CDR3: CASSPASGPYNEQFF. DNA of the CDR3: TGTGCCAGCTCACCAGCTAGCGGGCCATACAATGAGCAGTTCTTC.

The V gene is TRBV4-1, the J gene TRBJ2-5, with 7 bases identical to TRBD1. With 0 bases clipped from V and 1 base from J, the junction kept 8 bases outside the gene matches. From germline, CDR1 is MGHRA and CDR2 YSYEKL. The CDR3 covers 17 residues. The CDR3 is CASSQEQGQLFQETQYF. The CDR3 DNA follows: TGCGCCAGCAGCCAAGAACAGGGACAGTTGTTCCAAGAGACCCAGTACTTC.

The chain couples TRBV10-3 to TRBJ2-1, with 8 positions matching TRBD2. Unmatched junction bases numbered 13, after V lost 4 bases and J lost 8 bases. This CDR3 is 16 amino acids long. Germline CDR1 ENHRY, CDR2 SYGVKD. The CDR3 coding sequence is TGTGCCATCAGTGGGAGTGTCCCGGGACTAGAGTATGAGCAGTTCTTC. This encodes CAISGSVPGLEYEQFF.